These T cell receptor beta chains were read from a single sample in a study of Tregs in tolerant kidney transplant recipients. Libraries were prepared by immunoSEQ multiplex PCR; TCRdb keeps only in-frame clonotypes and omits some of them. The data contain about 88,000 clones, over 85% of them singletons. Sample: CD8+ T cells from blood. These TCRs come from a human donor in good health. The CDR3 runs from the conserved cysteine through the conserved F or W. D genes are given only for firm matches. Expanded clones get a size class; other rows say once, few or many, or leave the size out.

>TRBJ2-7|TRBV7-9|.|14|once
CASHSGRASYEQYF
TGTGCCAGCCATTCCGGGCGGGCTTCCTACGAGCAGTACTTC
>TRBJ2-1|TRBV30|.|16|.
CAWGLGDGGVYNEQFF
TGTGCCTGGGGCTTGGGGGATGGCGGAGTGTACAATGAGCAGTTCTTC
>TRBJ1-3|TRBV12-5|.|13|.
CASTGFSGNTIYF
TGTGCTAGTACGGGCTTCTCTGGAAACACCATATATTTT
>TRBJ1-1|TRBV7-9|.|12|.
CASSVGEGVAFF
TGTGCCAGCAGCGTAGGGGAGGGAGTAGCTTTCTTT
>TRBJ1-1|TRBV27|.|13|.
CASSLSDGTEAFF
TGTGCCAGCAGTTTATCCGACGGGACTGAAGCTTTCTTT
>TRBJ2-7|TRBV6-6|.|13|few
CASSSTEQGRQYF
TGTGCCAGCAGTTCCACAGAACAGGGTCGGCAGTACTTC
>TRBJ2-1|TRBV18|TRBD1|14|.
CASSQITGDNEQFF
TGTGCCAGCTCACAAATCACAGGGGACAATGAGCAGTTCTTC
>TRBJ2-4|TRBV30|.|15|.
CAWSVDGGPKNIQYF
TGTGCCTGGAGTGTAGACGGGGGGCCCAAAAACATTCAGTACTTC
>TRBJ2-7|TRBV4-1|.|16|.
CASSQDLGRGAYEQYF
TGCGCCAGCAGCCAAGATTTAGGTAGGGGAGCCTACGAGCAGTACTTC
>TRBJ1-2|TRBV20-1|.|11|.
CSAREGYGYTF
TGCAGTGCGAGGGAGGGCTATGGCTACACCTTC
>TRBJ2-7|TRBV6-5|TRBD2|15|.
CASSPAGLSSYEQYF
TGTGCCAGCAGTCCAGCGGGACTGAGCTCCTACGAGCAGTACTTC
>TRBJ2-7|TRBV19|TRBD1|16|.
CASSNRDRGLPVEQYF
TGTGCCAGTAGTAACCGGGACAGGGGCCTCCCCGTCGAGCAGTACTTC
>TRBJ2-5|TRBV18|TRBD1|16|.
CASSPTGTGPQETQYF
TGTGCCAGCTCACCGACCGGGACAGGGCCGCAAGAGACCCAGTACTTC
>TRBJ2-7|TRBV6-1|.|11|.
CATLRGYEQYF
TGTGCCACCCTCCGCGGCTACGAGCAGTACTTC
>TRBJ1-1|TRBV10-3|.|13|.
CAISESGNTEAFF
TGTGCCATCAGTGAGTCTGGAAACACTGAAGCTTTCTTT
>TRBJ2-2|TRBV15|.|15|.
CATSTRTLNTGELFF
TGTGCCACCAGCACACGGACACTCAACACCGGGGAGCTGTTTTTT
>TRBJ2-5|TRBV6-5|.|12|few
CASSYSPETQYF
TGTGCCAGCAGTTACTCTCCAGAGACCCAGTACTTC
>TRBJ2-5|TRBV4-1|.|17|.
CASSQDLALPHQETQYF
TGCGCCAGCAGCCAAGATCTCGCTCTTCCCCACCAAGAGACCCAGTACTTC
>TRBJ2-2|TRBV6-1|.|15|.
CASSVDVIEAGELFF
TGTGCCAGCAGTGTTGACGTAATAGAGGCCGGGGAGCTGTTTTTT
>TRBJ1-5|TRBV4-1|.|14|.
CASSQETSNQPQHF
TGCGCCAGCAGCCAAGAGACAAGCAATCAGCCCCAGCATTTT
>TRBJ2-7|TRBV9|.|12|.
CASSPVLNEQYF
TGTGCCAGCAGCCCAGTACTGAACGAGCAGTACTTC
>TRBJ1-1|TRBV19|.|13|.
CASSIGWGTEAFF
TGTGCCAGTAGTATAGGGTGGGGCACTGAAGCTTTCTTT
>TRBJ2-2|TRBV7-9|TRBD1|14|.
CASSPTGLSGELFF
TGTGCCAGCAGCCCGACAGGGTTATCCGGGGAGCTGTTTTTT
>TRBJ2-1|TRBV18|.|16|once
CASSPTDYSTGNEQFF
TGTGCCAGCTCACCGACGGACTACTCCACCGGAAATGAGCAGTTCTTC
>TRBJ1-1|TRBV10-2|.|11|.
CASEDWGEAFF
TGCGCCAGCGAAGACTGGGGTGAAGCTTTCTTT
>TRBJ2-1|TRBV4-1|.|15|.
CASSQRKQSYNEQFF
TGCGCCAGCAGCCAAAGGAAGCAGTCCTACAATGAGCAGTTCTTC